The 25 T cell receptor beta chains listed next were all sequenced from one sample in a study of OX40 agonist ivuxolimab in advanced cancers. The table came from immunoSEQ multiplex PCR; TCRdb's copy has only in-frame clones and leaves some out. The sample includes just under 95,000 clones, 80% to 90% seen only once; the top ten take just over 0.3%. Here the sequenced sample was CD4+ or CD8+ T cells sorted from blood, taken in a trial of the OX40 agonist ivuxolimab. These receptors came from an adult with an advanced solid tumor such as melanoma, head and neck, liver or kidney cancer.

This chain uses TRBV5-1 with TRBJ1-2; tentative D call: TRBD1 (5 bases). CDR3 length equals 15 residues. Between the trimmed V and J ends, which lost 4 bases and 0 bases, there was a span of 13 bases. Germline V gene lookup returns CDR1 SGHRS and CDR2 YFSETQ. CDR3 region: CASSGSGNSNYGYTF. The DNA of the CDR3 is TGCGCCAGCAGCGGATCAGGGAACTCTAACTATGGCTACACCTTC.

The chain has TRBV25-1 and TRBJ2-2, with a tentative D call TRBD2 (5 bases). Germline V gene sequence: CDR1 MGHDK, CDR2 SYGVNS. The V end lost 3 bases, the J end lost 5 bases, and 7 bases lay between the germline ends. The CDR3 extends over 13 amino acids. CDR3 in amino acids: CASSDRGTGELFF. CDR3 coding DNA: TGTGCCAGCAGTGATCGGGGAACCGGGGAGCTGTTTTTT.

CDR3 sequence (DNA): TGCGCCAGCAGCTCGGGGACCGGATCCCGCTACACCTTC. Its protein is CASSSGTGSRYTF. The chain has TRBV5-1 and TRBJ1-2; a weak D match, TRBD1 (5 bases). Trimming shortened V by 3 bases and J by 9 bases, and 15 bases separated the two germline ends. Germline V gives CDR1 SGHRS, CDR2 YFSETQ. The CDR3 has 13 residues. The whole variable domain, filled in from reference TRBV5-1 and TRBJ1-2, reads KAGVTQTPRYLIKTRGQQVTLSCSPISGHRSVSWYQQTPGQGLQFLFEYFSETQRNKGNFPGRFSGRQFSNSRSEMNVSTLELGDSALYLCASSSGTGSRYTFGSGTRLTVV.

The rearrangement uses TRBV18 and TRBJ2-7, with D hard to call. CDR1 and CDR2 from the germline V gene are KGHSH and LQKENI. The V gene lost 6 bases and the J gene lost 1 base, with 34 bases spanning the gap. This CDR3 spans 21 amino acids. As DNA, the CDR3 is TGTGCCAGCTCTGGCTTTTCGGGCGGCCAACAACCCCTGCCCCTATCCTACGAGCAGTACTTC. Its translation: CASSGFSGGQQPLPLSYEQYF.

The CDR3 loop reads CASSPLGGETQYF. CDR3 nucleotide sequence: TGTGCCAGCTCACCCTTGGGAGGGGAGACCCAGTACTTC. This chain links TRBV18 with TRBJ2-5; 7 nucleotides align to TRBD2. Germline lookup yields CDR1 KGHSH and CDR2 LQKENI. The CDR3 is made up of 13 amino acids. With V trimmed by 3 bases and J by 5 bases, 3 bases remained unmatched.

The V gene is TRBV30, the J gene TRBJ1-1; D is unclear. The CDR3 extends over 13 amino acids. CDR1 and CDR2 from the germline V gene are GTSNPN and SVGIG (reference sequence). V gave up 0 bases and J gave up 1 base, with 6 bases separating them. DNA for the CDR3: TGTGCCTGGAGTGTACAGCGGAACACTGAAGCTTTCTTT. As protein: CAWSVQRNTEAFF.

This clone occurred once. The chain employs TRBV30 and TRBJ1-1; tentative D call: TRBD1 (5 bases). Germline assignment: CDR1 GTSNPN and CDR2 SVGIG (reference sequence). This CDR3 region has 12 residues. Trimming cost V 8 bases and J 6 bases, with 16 bases left between them. The CDR3 spells CAERRGGAEAFF. The CDR3 DNA reads TGTGCCGAGCGGAGAGGAGGGGCTGAAGCTTTCTTT.

This clone was observed once. This chain links TRBV27 with TRBJ2-2; perhaps TRBD2 as D (7 bases). CDR3 length equals 15 residues. CDR1 and CDR2 (germline): MNHEY, SMNVEV (reference sequence). Trimming removed 4 bases at V and 3 bases at J, with 12 bases between. Written as DNA, the CDR3 is TGTGCCAGCAGTTCTGCGGGGGCCTACACCGGGGAGCTGTTTTTT. It translates to CASSSAGAYTGELFF.

The chain employs TRBV7-9 and TRBJ1-1; D perhaps matches TRBD1 (5 bases). The V gene lost 4 bases and the J gene lost 3 bases, with 21 bases spanning the gap. The CDR3 sequence is 17 residues long. Germline V gene sequence: CDR1 SEHNR, CDR2 FQNEAQ (reference sequence). CDR3 bases: TGTGCCAGCAGCTCGACCGGGAGGACGGGGCGATACACTGAAGCTTTCTTT. This gives the protein CASSSTGRTGRYTEAFF.

The J gene is TRBJ2-5, the V gene TRBV9; D not resolved. This CDR3 has 14 residues. Germline V gene lookup returns CDR1 SGDLS and CDR2 YYNGEE. Trimming left V 2 bases short and J 4 bases short, with 12 bases between. CDR3 in amino acids: CASSVGQTLETQYF. DNA for the CDR3: TGTGCCAGCAGCGTTGGGCAGACACTAGAGACCCAGTACTTC.

This chain joins TRBV7-8 and TRBJ1-5; D uncertain. Germline CDR1 reads SGHVS; CDR2 reads FQNEAQ. This CDR3 region has 14 residues. Deletions cut 1 base from V and 0 bases from J, with 4 bases between. CDR3 in DNA: TGTGCCAGCAGCTTAGAGGGTAGCAATCAGCCCCAGCATTTT. Amino acid sequence: CASSLEGSNQPQHF.

This clone turned up a few times. The DNA of the CDR3 is TGTGCCAGCAGCTTAATGGCAGCGATTTCTGGAAACACCATATATTTT. It codes for CASSLMAAISGNTIYF. V gene TRBV7-2 combines with J gene TRBJ1-3; D not resolved. Trimming left V 2 bases short and J 1 base short, with 12 bases between. Per the germline V gene, CDR1 is SGHTA and CDR2 is FQGNSA. The CDR3 is 16 amino acids.

The chain is built from TRBV27 and TRBJ1-6; no definite D call. The V gene lost 3 bases and the J gene lost 7 bases, with 13 bases spanning the gap. The germline gives CDR1 MNHEY, CDR2 SMNVEV (reference sequence). CDR3 length equals 15 residues. CDR3 DNA: TGTGCCAGCAGTTTTTTGACCGAAATAAATTCACCCCTCCACTTT. Protein sequence: CASSFLTEINSPLHF.

The chain joins TRBV5-4 to TRBJ1-4; weak D call: TRBD1 (6 bases). Germline CDR1 is SGHNT and CDR2 is YYREEE (reference sequence). The ends were cut back, 2 bases at V and 3 bases at J, with 11 bases in the middle. The CDR3 runs 15 residues. In nucleotides, the CDR3 is TGTGCCAGCAGCTTTCCGGGGGCGTCTAATGAAAAACTGTTTTTT. It specifies CASSFPGASNEKLFF.

V is TRBV11-2 and J is TRBJ2-5; 12 bases align to TRBD1. The CDR3 spans 16 residues. CDR1 SGHAT and CDR2 FQNNGV come from the germline V gene. V trimming: 1 base; J trimming: 4 bases; junction bases outside the gene matches: 4. The CDR3 region has the DNA TGTGCCAGCAGCTTAGCAGGGACAGGGGGCAGAGAGACCCAGTACTTC. Its protein is CASSLAGTGGRETQYF.

The V call is TRBV29-1, the J call TRBJ1-5; possibly TRBD1 for D (5 bases). The CDR3 is 12 residues long. V dropped 4 bases and J dropped 8 bases, with 12 bases sitting between them. Germline V lookup: CDR1 SQVTM, CDR2 ANQGSEA. The CDR3 sequence is CSVGDSREPQHF. The CDR3, as DNA: TGCAGCGTTGGGGACTCCAGGGAGCCCCAGCATTTT. Full variable domain (missing parts from reference TRBV29-1 and TRBJ1-5): SAVISQKPSRDICQRGTSLTIQCQVDSQVTMMFWYRQQPGQSLTLIATANQGSEATYESGFVIDKFPISRPNLTFSTLTVSNMSPEDSSIYLCSVGDSREPQHFGDGTRLSIL.

V is TRBV6-1 and J is TRBJ2-7; 7 nucleotides line up with TRBD1. The CDR3 loop spans 13 amino acids. Germline V gene sequence: CDR1 MNHNS, CDR2 SASEGT. V lost 2 bases and J lost 6; bases outside the gene matches: 4. In nucleotides, the CDR3 is TGTGCCAGCAGTGAAAACGCAGGGGGCGAGCAGTACTTC. The encoded protein is CASSENAGGEQYF.

The rearrangement links TRBV5-1 to TRBJ2-7; 7 positions match TRBD1. Trimming removed 1 base from V and 2 bases from J; junction bases left unmatched: 3. This CDR3 is 14 amino acids long. The germline CDR1 and CDR2 sequences are SGHRS and YFSETQ. CDR3 DNA sequence: TGCGCCAGCAGCTTGTCCGGGACAGCCTACGAGCAGTACTTC. This translates into CASSLSGTAYEQYF.

The V and J genes are TRBV6-1 and TRBJ1-4; maybe TRBD1 (6 bases). V dropped 6 bases and J dropped 8 bases, with 19 bases sitting between them. From germline, CDR1 is MNHNS and CDR2 SASEGT. This CDR3 region has 15 residues. The CDR3 DNA follows: TGTGCCAGCAGCCCGATGAGGGGGGGAGGAGAAAAACTGTTTTTT. Translating gives CASSPMRGGGEKLFF.

The chain joins TRBV18 to TRBJ2-5; 7 bases fit TRBD1. Per the germline V gene, CDR1 is KGHSH and CDR2 is LQKENI. The CDR3 spans 14 residues. The V gene end was trimmed by 6 bases and the J gene end by 4 bases; junction bases not matched to a gene: 8. The CDR3 is CASSPPGDRETQYF. In DNA form, the CDR3 reads TGTGCCAGCTCTCCCCCAGGGGACAGAGAGACCCAGTACTTC.

The chain joins TRBV5-6 to TRBJ1-5, with D possibly being TRBD1 (5 bases). The CDR3 is made up of 13 amino acids. V was pared by 6 bases and J by 11 bases, with 18 bases between. Germline values: CDR1 SGHDT, CDR2 YYEEEE. The CDR3 region is CASKIGGAGTQHF. CDR3 nucleotide sequence: TGTGCCAGCAAAATTGGAGGGGCAGGTACCCAGCATTTT.

The table lists this clone with a few counts. V gene TRBV7-9 combines with J gene TRBJ2-2; D unresolved. The V and J ends lost 5 bases and 0 bases respectively, with 7 bases between them. CDR1 and CDR2 (germline): SEHNR, FQNEAQ (reference sequence). The CDR3 consists of 14 residues. The CDR3 nucleotides are TGTGCCAGCAGCCCGGTCGCGAACACCGGGGAGCTGTTTTTT. Residues: CASSPVANTGELFF.

The chain combines TRBV2 with TRBJ1-5, with 9 bases lining up with TRBD1. This CDR3 region has 15 residues. V trimming: 2 bases; J trimming: 11 bases; junction bases outside the gene matches: 10. The V gene's germline CDR1 is SNHLY and CDR2 FYNNEI. CDR3 residues: CASSEWGTGSQTQHF. The DNA for the CDR3 is TGTGCCAGCAGTGAATGGGGGACAGGGTCACAGACCCAGCATTTT. The variable domain in full, with the rest retrieved from reference TRBV2 and TRBJ1-5, is EPEVTQTPSHQVTQMGQEVILRCVPISNHLYFYWYRQILGQKVEFLVSFYNNEISEKSEIFDDQFSVERPDGSNFTLKIRSTKLEDSAMYFCASSEWGTGSQTQHFGDGTRLSIL.

V gene TRBV5-8 combines with J gene TRBJ1-4; a possible D gene is TRBD1 (5 bases). Germline V gives CDR1 SGHTS, CDR2 YDEGEE. V dropped 5 bases and J dropped 0 bases, with 14 bases sitting between them. The CDR3 runs 16 residues. For the CDR3, the DNA is TGTGCCAGCAGTTGGGGATCGACAGCAACTAATGAAAAACTGTTTTTT. Residues: CASSWGSTATNEKLFF.

This chain uses TRBV19 with TRBJ1-6; D is undetermined. Germline assignment: CDR1 LNHDA and CDR2 SQIVND (reference sequence). This CDR3 is 15 amino acids long. V shed 6 bases and J shed 3 bases, with 12 bases lying between them. The CDR3 spells CASSPTESYNSPLHF. CDR3 DNA: TGTGCCAGTAGCCCGACGGAGAGCTATAATTCACCCCTCCACTTT.